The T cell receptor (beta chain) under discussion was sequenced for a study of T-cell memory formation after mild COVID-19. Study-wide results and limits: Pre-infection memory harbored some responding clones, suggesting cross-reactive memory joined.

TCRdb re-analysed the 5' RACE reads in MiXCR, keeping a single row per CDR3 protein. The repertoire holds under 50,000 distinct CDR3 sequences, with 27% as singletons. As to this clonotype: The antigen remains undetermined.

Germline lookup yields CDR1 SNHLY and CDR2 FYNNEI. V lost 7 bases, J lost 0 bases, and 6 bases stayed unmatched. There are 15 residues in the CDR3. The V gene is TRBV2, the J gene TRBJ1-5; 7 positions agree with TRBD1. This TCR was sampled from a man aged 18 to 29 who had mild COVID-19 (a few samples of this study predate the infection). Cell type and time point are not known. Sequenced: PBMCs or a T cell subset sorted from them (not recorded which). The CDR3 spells CASTPGGTSNQPQHF. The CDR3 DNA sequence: TGTGCCAGCACCCCAGGGGGAACTAGCAATCAGCCCCAGCATTTT.